Following are 8 T cell receptor beta chains from one sample sequenced in a study of blood T cells in healthy people across ages. With a J-beta primer mix and a sample-barcoded 5' primer, a second PCR ran 7 to 11 cycles. From the 5' RACE reads, TCRdb called clonotypes with MiXCR, one entry per CDR3 protein. The sample has 600,000 to 1,000,000 distinct CDR3 sequences; 20% to 25% are singletons. These data are also associated with another study on T cells of mothers and their children.

Sample: blood. The receptor source for this set is a boy between 10 and 17 years old in good health.

This clonotype was seen only a few times. The rearrangement links TRBV7-2 to TRBJ2-3; D perhaps matches TRBD1 (6 bases). The V end was cut by 5 bases, the J end by 2 bases, with 14 bases between. Germline V gene sequence: CDR1 SGHTA, CDR2 FQGNSA. This CDR3 is 15 amino acids long. In DNA, the CDR3 is TGTGCCAGCAGCCTGGGACACACTGACACAGATACGCAGTATTTT. As protein: CASSLGHTDTDTQYF.

CDR3 bases: TGCAGCGTTGAAACTGGCCATGGCTACACCTTC. Protein product: CSVETGHGYTF. The chain links TRBV29-1 to TRBJ1-2; D uncertain. V lost 2 bases and J 6 bases, leaving 7 bases between the germline ends. CDR1 is SQVTM and CDR2 is ANQGSEA in the germline V gene. The CDR3 runs 11 residues.

The V gene is TRBV28, the J gene TRBJ2-5; TRBD2 aligns across 10 bases. CDR3 length: 14 residues. V trimming: 7 bases; J trimming: 5 bases; junction bases outside the gene matches: 7. Per germline, CDR1 MDHEN and CDR2 SYDVKM. The CDR3: CASTTLAGIETQYF. DNA of the CDR3: TGTGCCAGCACCACACTAGCGGGAATTGAGACCCAGTACTTC.

This clonotype was picked up a small number of times. The CDR3 DNA reads as TGTGCCAGTAGTTCCCCCGGTGGGCGCACCGGGGAGCTGTTTTTT. It specifies CASSSPGGRTGELFF. The chain links TRBV19 to TRBJ2-2; no definite D call. The germline V gene encodes CDR1 LNHDA and CDR2 SQIVND (reference sequence). The CDR3 has 15 residues. V was pared by 5 bases and J by 4 bases, with 14 bases between.

The chain uses TRBV7-2 and TRBJ2-7; D is possibly TRBD2 (6 bases). Germline values: CDR1 SGHTA, CDR2 FQGNSA. V lost 2 bases, J lost 3 bases, and 14 bases lay in between. The CDR3 is 15 amino acids. The CDR3 region has the DNA TGTGCCAGCAGCTTACGGGACTTACTCTACTACGAGCAGTACTTC. This gives the protein CASSLRDLLYYEQYF.

This chain links TRBV3-1 with TRBJ2-7; possibly TRBD1 or TRBD2 for D (5 bases each). CDR3 size: 18 residues. V lost 1 base to trimming and J lost 10 bases, with 29 bases between them. Germline V gene data show CDR1 as LGHDT and CDR2 as YNNKEL (reference sequence). The CDR3 DNA reads TGTGCCAGCAGCCAAGGGGCCCCCTGGGACCAGACGTCAGGTCCCCAGTACTTC. Translated, it gives CASSQGAPWDQTSGPQYF.

The chain is built from TRBV3-1 and TRBJ2-5, with D maybe TRBD1 (6 bases). The DNA end favors TRBJ2-1, so the J call may be wrong. Germline lookup yields CDR1 LGHDT and CDR2 YNNKEL (reference sequence). This CDR3 is 14 amino acids long. CDR3 sequence reads: CASSQGTGLDEQFF. The CDR3 DNA sequence: TGTGCCAGCAGCCAAGGTACAGGGTTAGATGAGCAGTTCTTC.

The chain uses TRBV20-1 and TRBJ2-1; 8 bases align to TRBD1. The DNA end is more similar to TRBJ2-7, so the J call may be wrong. CDR1 and CDR2 from the germline V gene are DFQATT and SNEGSKA (reference sequence). CDR3 size: 14 residues. The CDR3 DNA reads as TGCAGTGCTATCCGGGACAGGAGCTTTTACGAGCAGTACTTC. Amino acid sequence: CSAIRDRSFYEQYF.